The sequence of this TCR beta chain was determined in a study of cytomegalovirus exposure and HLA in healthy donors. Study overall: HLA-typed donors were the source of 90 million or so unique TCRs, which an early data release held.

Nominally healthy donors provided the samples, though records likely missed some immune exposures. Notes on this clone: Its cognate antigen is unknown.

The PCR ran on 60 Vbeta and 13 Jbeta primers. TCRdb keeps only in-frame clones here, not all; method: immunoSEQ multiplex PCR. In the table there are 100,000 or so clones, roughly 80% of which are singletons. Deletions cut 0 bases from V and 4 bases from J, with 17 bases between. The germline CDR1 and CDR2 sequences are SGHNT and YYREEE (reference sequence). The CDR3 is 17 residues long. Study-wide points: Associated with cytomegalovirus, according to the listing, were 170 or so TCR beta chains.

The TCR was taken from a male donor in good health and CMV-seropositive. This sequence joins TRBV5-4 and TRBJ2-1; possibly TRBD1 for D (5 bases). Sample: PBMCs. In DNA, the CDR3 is TGTGCCAGCAGCTTGGAACCTGACAGTACCGGGTACAATGAGCAGTTCTTC. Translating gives CASSLEPDSTGYNEQFF.